In its sample, the clone carrying this T cell receptor (beta chain) was seen many times. This entry comes from a study of T-cell memory formation after mild COVID-19. Trimming at V came to 4 bases and at J to 4 bases, leaving 9 bases not matched to a gene. CDR1 is SGHRS, CDR2 YFSETQ, per germline. The CDR3 is 15 amino acids. TCRdb re-called the 5' RACE reads through MiXCR, storing one row per CDR3 protein. The sample comprises about 130,000 distinct CDR3 sequences, approximately 5.9% of which are singletons, and about 2.2% rests with the top ten. The source of this sequence is an adult woman who had mild COVID-19 (a few samples of this study predate the infection). Cell type and time point are not known. V and J are TRBV5-1 and TRBJ2-5; 8 bases are a match to TRBD1. Input material: PBMCs or a T cell subset sorted from them (not recorded which). The CDR3 coding sequence is TGCGCCAGCAGCCGAAGCAGGGGGCAGGGAGAGACCCAGTACTTC. It codes for CASSRSRGQGETQYF. The complete variable domain, with remaining parts taken from reference TRBV5-1 and TRBJ2-5, reads KAGVTQTPRYLIKTRGQQVTLSCSPISGHRSVSWYQQTPGQGLQFLFEYFSETQRNKGNFPGRFSGRQFSNSRSEMNVSTLELGDSALYLCASSRSRGQGETQYFGPGTRLLVL.